A single sample is the source of the 28 T cell receptor beta chains below, sequenced in a study of metastatic and nonmetastatic thyroid tumors. With MiXCR, TCRdb reprocessed the PCR reads. The sample holds 3,800 or so clones, 35% seen once. Every patient underwent thyroid surgery untreated. The sample consisted of adjacent normal tissue. All receptors come from a female donor with papillary thyroid cancer or a benign thyroid nodule (not recorded which). Some clones in this sample may be carry-over from other donors' samples.

To note about this clone: One junction end does not reproduce the germline sequence, and a read error may be involved. This sequence joins TRBV5-1 and TRBJ1-2; D perhaps matches TRBD1 (6 bases). CDR3 size: 13 residues. Germline lookup yields CDR1 SGHRS and CDR2 YFSETQ. The CDR3 DNA reads TGCGCCAGCAGCCGGGACACAAACTATTGCTACACCTTC. Translated, it gives CASSRDTNYCYTF.

V usage is TRBV11-2 and J usage is TRBJ1-2; 7 nucleotides match TRBD1. In germline, CDR1 is SGHAT, CDR2 FQNNGV. Germline trimming cut 5 bases from V and 4 bases from J; bases unmatched to any gene: 7. The CDR3 length is 14 residues. CDR3 in amino acids: CASSKEGGFYGYTF. The CDR3 coding sequence is TGTGCCAGCAGCAAAGAAGGGGGCTTCTATGGCTACACCTTC.

This chain links TRBV5-1 with TRBJ2-3; TRBD2 agrees at 10 bases. V shed 4 bases, J shed 3 bases, and the junction held 5 bases outside the gene matches. Germline V gene data show CDR1 as SGHRS and CDR2 as YFSETQ. The CDR3 loop spans 15 amino acids. Here the CDR3 DNA reads TGCGCCAGCAGCGTCCCGACTAGCGGGACAGATACGCAGTATTTT. Encoded protein: CASSVPTSGTDTQYF. The variable domain in full, with the rest retrieved from reference TRBV5-1 and TRBJ2-3, is KAGVTQTPRYLIKTRGQQVTLSCSPISGHRSVSWYQQTPGQGLQFLFEYFSETQRNKGNFPGRFSGRQFSNSRSEMNVSTLELGDSALYLCASSVPTSGTDTQYFGPGTRLTVL.

In the case of this clone: The CDR3 does not end in the conserved phenylalanine or tryptophan, so this is likely a read error. This chain joins TRBV28 and TRBJ1-2, with 8 nucleotides matching TRBD1. J lost 7 bases, V lost 5 bases, and 9 bases had no gene match. The CDR3 runs 14 residues. Germline CDR1 MDHEN, CDR2 SYDVKM. CDR3 protein: CASSPDRGLGGYTH. The CDR3 DNA reads as TGTGCCAGCAGTCCCGACAGGGGTCTCGGTGGCTACACCCAC.

The chain combines TRBV20-1 with TRBJ2-2, with D uncertain. The CDR3 totals 14 residues. Germline assignment: CDR1 DFQATT and CDR2 SNEGSKA (reference sequence). Trimming stripped 6 bases from V and 2 bases from J, with 13 bases between. The CDR3 DNA sequence: TGCAGTGCCCCCTCTTCCCTAAACACCGGGGAGCTGTTTTTT. This codes for CSAPSSLNTGELFF.

This chain joins TRBV28 and TRBJ2-1; 7 bases are shared with TRBD2. CDR3 length equals 14 residues. Trimming took 3 bases from V and 7 from J; bases not matched to a gene: 6. Germline-derived CDR1 and CDR2 are MDHEN and SYDVKM. CDR3 residues: CASSFSGGPNEQFF. The DNA of the CDR3 is TGTGCCAGCAGTTTCTCGGGAGGACCAAATGAGCAGTTCTTC.

The chain has TRBV6-1 and TRBJ1-2; D remains ambiguous. Trimming removed 5 bases at V and 0 bases at J, with 16 bases between. Germline-derived CDR1 and CDR2 are MNHNS and SASEGT. CDR3 size: 16 residues. CDR3 bases: TGTGCCAGCAGTACACATACCGGGGTCTCTAACTATGGCTACACCTTC. This encodes CASSTHTGVSNYGYTF.

V is TRBV11-2 and J is TRBJ2-7; 7 bases are a match to TRBD1. The trim removed 2 bases at V and 7 bases at J, leaving 2 bases unmatched. This CDR3 comprises 12 residues. Germline CDR1 reads SGHAT; CDR2 reads FQNNGV. CDR3 sequence reads: CASSLTGAEQYF. Written as DNA, the CDR3 is TGTGCCAGCAGCTTAACAGGGGCTGAGCAGTACTTC.

The chain joins TRBV5-1 to TRBJ1-5; TRBD1 matches at 9 bases. This CDR3 is 15 amino acids long. V lost 5 bases, J lost 3 bases, and 6 bases stayed unmatched. CDR1 is SGHRS and CDR2 is YFSETQ in the germline V gene. This chain's CDR3 is CASRSGTGNNQPQHF. CDR3 coding DNA: TGCGCCAGCAGATCCGGGACAGGGAACAATCAGCCCCAGCATTTT.

This chain links TRBV24-1 with TRBJ2-1, with D possibly being TRBD1 (6 bases). CDR1 and CDR2 from the germline V gene are KGHDR and SFDVKD. Between the trimmed V and J ends, which lost 7 bases and 4 bases, there was a span of 7 bases. This CDR3 comprises 12 residues. DNA of the CDR3: TGTGCCACCAGACAGGGATACAATGAGCAGTTCTTC. It is translated as CATRQGYNEQFF.

This clone was seen a handful of times. V is TRBV30 and J is TRBJ1-4; D gene ambiguous. This CDR3 contains 13 residues. Trimming cost V 5 bases and J 8 bases, with 15 bases left between them. Germline V CDR1 and CDR2: GTSNPN, SVGIG (reference sequence). This CDR3 reads CAWGDVKGEKLFF. DNA of the CDR3: TGTGCCTGGGGCGATGTGAAGGGCGAAAAACTGTTTTTT.

The chain is built from TRBV20-1 and TRBJ2-1, with D tentatively TRBD1 (5 bases). Looked up from germline, CDR1 is DFQATT and CDR2 is SNEGSKA (reference sequence). This CDR3 has 16 residues. The V end lost 5 bases, the J end lost 0 bases, and 17 bases lay between the germline ends. In DNA form, the CDR3 reads TGCAGTGCTCCCGTTTCTGTAAGGGGCTCCTACAATGAGCAGTTCTTC. This sequence encodes CSAPVSVRGSYNEQFF.

The chain links TRBV6-2 or TRBV6-3 to TRBJ2-1; no firm D call. Germline CDR1 reads MNHEY; CDR2 reads SVGEGT. The CDR3 length is 11 residues. Trimming removed 5 bases from V and 4 bases from J, with 3 bases in between. CDR3 region: CASSPYNEQFF. CDR3 DNA: TGTGCCAGCAGTCCTTACAATGAGCAGTTCTTC.

The V gene is TRBV11-2, the J gene TRBJ2-1, with 12 bases matching TRBD1. This CDR3 is built from 15 residues. Germline assignment: CDR1 SGHAT and CDR2 FQNNGV. With 2 bases clipped from V and 7 bases from J, the junction kept 3 bases outside the gene matches. CDR3 DNA sequence: TGTGCCAGCAGCTTATGGGGACAGGGGGCTAATGAGCAGTTCTTC. Protein product: CASSLWGQGANEQFF.

This clone is categorized as large. This chain connects TRBV9 to TRBJ2-7; TRBD2 agrees at 8 bases. V shed 7 bases, J shed 0 bases, and the junction held 9 bases outside the gene matches. CDR3 length: 15 residues. CDR1 is SGDLS, CDR2 YYNGEE, per germline. CDR3 in amino acids: CASSRGLGLSYEQYF. Here the CDR3 DNA reads TGTGCCAGCTCCAGGGGACTAGGCCTCTCCTACGAGCAGTACTTC.

The chain carries TRBV6-1 and TRBJ2-7; a weak D match, TRBD1 (6 bases). Germline V gene data show CDR1 as MNHNS and CDR2 as SASEGT. V shed 5 bases and J shed 3 bases, with 14 bases lying between them. The CDR3 has 14 amino acids. CDR3 sequence: CASSSGQKNYEQYF. The DNA for the CDR3 is TGTGCCAGCAGTTCGGGACAAAAAAACTACGAGCAGTACTTC.

The chain employs TRBV20-1 and TRBJ2-2; 9 positions match TRBD2. Unmatched junction bases numbered 9, after V lost 0 bases and J lost 1 base. Germline CDR1 and CDR2: DFQATT and SNEGSKA (reference sequence). The CDR3 has 18 residues. CDR3 protein: CSARDAVAGEGNTGELFF. CDR3 nucleotide sequence: TGCAGTGCTAGAGATGCGGTAGCGGGGGAAGGGAACACCGGGGAGCTGTTTTTT.

This clone was found a few times. The chain uses TRBV19 and TRBJ1-1; D gene uncertain. Trimming took off 6 bases at V and 1 base at J, with 6 bases between the two ends. The germline gives CDR1 LNHDA, CDR2 SQIVND (reference sequence). The length of the CDR3 is 12 residues. The CDR3 DNA follows: TGTGCCAGTAGGCCCGGGAACACTGAAGCTTTCTTT. Translated, it gives CASRPGNTEAFF.

The chain couples TRBV11-1 to TRBJ2-7, with 7 bases that match TRBD1. CDR3 length: 16 residues. CDR1 is SGHAT and CDR2 is FQDESV in the germline V gene (reference sequence). The J segment lost 6 bases and the V segment lost 5 bases, leaving 16 bases of the junction unmatched. The CDR3 region is CASSADRVGLVSEQYF. In nucleotides, the CDR3 is TGTGCCAGCAGCGCAGACAGGGTAGGGTTAGTGAGCGAGCAGTACTTC. The full variable domain, rest sourced from reference TRBV11-1 and TRBJ2-7, is EAEVAQSPRYKITEKSQAVAFWCDPISGHATLYWYRQILGQGPELLVQFQDESVVDDSQLPKDRFSAERLKGVDSTLKIQPAELGDSAMYLCASSADRVGLVSEQYFGPGTRLTVT.

This rearrangement joins TRBV18 to TRBJ1-3; no clear D gene. Per germline, CDR1 KGHSH and CDR2 LQKENI. The V end was cut by 3 bases, the J end by 0 bases, with 9 bases between. The CDR3 has 15 residues. CDR3 sequence (DNA): TGTGCCAGCTCACCCGAAGCTGTCTCTGGAAACACCATATATTTT. Its protein is CASSPEAVSGNTIYF.

The chain couples TRBV3-1 to TRBJ2-7, with 7 bases matching TRBD2. There are 12 residues in the CDR3. The germline V gene encodes CDR1 LGHDT and CDR2 YNNKEL (reference sequence). V was clipped by 1 base and J by 7 bases; unmatched bases: 1. As DNA, the CDR3 is TGTGCCAGCAGCCAAGGGGGAGGGGAGCAGTACTTC. Residues: CASSQGGGEQYF.

The gene calls are TRBV6-1 and TRBJ2-7; 9 bases line up with TRBD1. Germline V lookup: CDR1 MNHNS, CDR2 SASEGT. This CDR3 has 15 amino acids. Trimming at V came to 1 base and at J to 4 bases, leaving 5 bases not matched to a gene. CDR3: CASSEEIQGAYEQYF. The CDR3 DNA is TGTGCCAGCAGTGAAGAAATACAGGGGGCATACGAGCAGTACTTC.

The chain couples TRBV24-1 to TRBJ2-1; 8 bases fit TRBD2. The V and J ends lost 3 bases and 10 bases, in that order; junction bases with no gene match: 13. This CDR3 has 16 residues. Germline lookup yields CDR1 KGHDR and CDR2 SFDVKD. The CDR3 loop is CATSDPSGGSRREQFF. The CDR3 DNA sequence: TGTGCCACCAGTGATCCCAGCGGGGGCTCACGCAGAGAGCAGTTCTTC.

This clone came up a few times. The rearrangement links TRBV6-2 or TRBV6-3 to TRBJ2-7; no reliable D call. The CDR3 totals 16 residues. Germline V gives CDR1 MNHEY, CDR2 SVGEGT. V lost 4 bases and J 4 bases, leaving 20 bases between the germline ends. CDR3 nucleotide sequence: TGTGCCAGCAGTTTCGTGAGTCGCGAACCAATATACGAGCAGTACTTC. This translates into CASSFVSREPIYEQYF.

CDR3: CASSSAGVIQLYNEQFF. CDR3 DNA: TGTGCCAGCAGTTCCGCGGGAGTTATCCAGCTCTACAATGAGCAGTTCTTC. The chain is built from TRBV28 and TRBJ2-1; 7 bases agree with TRBD2. This CDR3 spans 17 amino acids. The germline V gene has CDR1 MDHEN and CDR2 SYDVKM. The J segment lost 3 bases and the V segment lost 4 bases, leaving 12 bases of the junction unmatched. Full variable domain (outside the CDR3, taken from reference TRBV28 and TRBJ2-1): DVKVTQSSRYLVKRTGEKVFLECVQDMDHENMFWYRQDPGLGLRLIYFSYDVKMKEKGDIPEGYSVSREKKERFSLILESASTNQTSMYLCASSSAGVIQLYNEQFFGPGTRLTVL.

V usage is TRBV7-2 and J usage is TRBJ1-2; 7 bases map to TRBD1. The germline V gene encodes CDR1 SGHTA and CDR2 FQGNSA. This CDR3 comprises 15 residues. V shed 2 bases and J 7 bases; nucleotides not matched to a gene: 10. Here the CDR3 DNA reads TGTGCCAGCAGCTTATCTGTCGGGCAGGGGGGTGGCTACACCTTC. This translates into CASSLSVGQGGGYTF.

This clone came up a few times. CDR3 protein: CASSEDRFYYSGNTIYF. In nucleotides, the CDR3 is TGTGCCAGCAGTGAGGACAGGTTTTACTACTCTGGAAACACCATATATTTT. The V call is TRBV6-1, the J call TRBJ1-3, with 7 bases aligning to TRBD1. Per germline, CDR1 MNHNS and CDR2 SASEGT. This CDR3 is 17 amino acids long. With 3 bases clipped from V and 0 bases from J, the junction kept 8 bases outside the gene matches.

The V and J genes are TRBV20-1 and TRBJ1-6, with a possible D match to TRBD1 (6 bases). The CDR3 runs 15 residues. Trimming left V 0 bases short and J 6 bases short, with 12 bases between. CDR1 is DFQATT, CDR2 SNEGSKA, per germline (reference sequence). CDR3: CSARETQGSNSPLHF. For the CDR3, the DNA is TGCAGTGCTAGAGAAACACAGGGAAGTAATTCACCCCTCCACTTT.